This entry describes one TCR beta chain. What antigen it recognizes has not been identified. No much larger clone is present one base from it, and per-base qualities are unavailable. Preparation of the library involved the immunoSEQ multiplex PCR assay. TCRdb carries this immuneACCESS record with in-frame sequences only. Its versions omit some clonotypes, under half of them owing to an unresolved V gene in the studies checked, with the rest unexplained. The sample contains 15,000 to 20,000 clones, roughly 88% of them found a single time. The ten most abundant clones make up roughly 5% of the sample. The data originate from a study of T cell changes during pregnancy in multiple sclerosis (dated by TCRdb to the late 2010s). Regarding the complete study: The study looked at changes in the T cell repertoire across pregnancy in women with multiple sclerosis.

The CDR3 runs 14 amino acids, cysteine and phenylalanine included. The sequence is cut down to CDR3 DNA, 42 bases in frame from base 1. In the germline V gene, CDR1 corresponds to MGHDK and CDR2 to SYGVNS. V lost 1 base and J lost 2 bases; the stretch between them is 9 bases long. In this chain, TRBV25-1 is recombined with TRBJ2-7; the D gene is possibly TRBD1, with 6 bases matching. The clonotype was recovered from a female donor in good health, enrolled as a control in a pregnancy study. The sequences come from CD8+ T cells from peripheral blood mononuclear cells, collected in the third trimester of pregnancy. The CDR3 corresponds to CASSEWDTTYEQYF. The DNA sequence is TGTGCCAGCAGTGAATGGGACACTACCTACGAGCAGTACTTC.